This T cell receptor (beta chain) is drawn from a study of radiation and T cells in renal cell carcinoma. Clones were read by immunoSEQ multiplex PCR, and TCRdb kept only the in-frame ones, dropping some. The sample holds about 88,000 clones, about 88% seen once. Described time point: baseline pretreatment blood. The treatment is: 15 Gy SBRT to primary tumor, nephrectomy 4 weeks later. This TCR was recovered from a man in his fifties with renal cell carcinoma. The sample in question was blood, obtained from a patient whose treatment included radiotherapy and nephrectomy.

The CDR3 loop reads CASSQDLRGANYEQYF. DNA of the CDR3: TGCGCCAGCAGCCAAGATCTCCGGGGGGCCAACTACGAGCAGTACTTC. This chain uses TRBV4-3 with TRBJ2-7, with D perhaps matching TRBD2 (7 bases). V lost 0 bases, J lost 3 bases, and 15 bases lay in between. The CDR3 is 16 amino acids. CDR1 and CDR2 (germline): LGHNA, YSLEER.